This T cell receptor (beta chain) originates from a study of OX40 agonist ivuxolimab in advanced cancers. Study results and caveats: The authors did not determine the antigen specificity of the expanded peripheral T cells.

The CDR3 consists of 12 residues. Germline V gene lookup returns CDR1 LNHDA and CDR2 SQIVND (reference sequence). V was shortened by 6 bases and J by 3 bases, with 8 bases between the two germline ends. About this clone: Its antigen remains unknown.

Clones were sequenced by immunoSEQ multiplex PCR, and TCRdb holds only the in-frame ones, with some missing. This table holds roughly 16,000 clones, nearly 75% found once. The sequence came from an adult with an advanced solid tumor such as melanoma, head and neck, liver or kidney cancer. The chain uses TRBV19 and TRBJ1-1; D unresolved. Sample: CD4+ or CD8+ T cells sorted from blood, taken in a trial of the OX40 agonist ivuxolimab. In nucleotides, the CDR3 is TGTGCCAGTAGGGCAAGGGACACTGAAGCTTTCTTT. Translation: CASRARDTEAFF.